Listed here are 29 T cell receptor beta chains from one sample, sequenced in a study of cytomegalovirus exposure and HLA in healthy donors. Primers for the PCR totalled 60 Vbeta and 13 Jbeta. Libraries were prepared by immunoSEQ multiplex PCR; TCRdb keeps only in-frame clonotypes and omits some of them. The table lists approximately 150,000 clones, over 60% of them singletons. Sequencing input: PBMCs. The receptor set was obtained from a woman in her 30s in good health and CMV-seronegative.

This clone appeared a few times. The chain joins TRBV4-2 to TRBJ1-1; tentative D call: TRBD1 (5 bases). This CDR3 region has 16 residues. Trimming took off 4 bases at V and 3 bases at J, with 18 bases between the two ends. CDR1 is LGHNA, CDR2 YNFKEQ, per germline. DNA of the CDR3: TGTGCCAGCAGCCTCCCTTCGGGTCCGGGGGACACTGAAGCTTTCTTT. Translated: CASSLPSGPGDTEAFF.

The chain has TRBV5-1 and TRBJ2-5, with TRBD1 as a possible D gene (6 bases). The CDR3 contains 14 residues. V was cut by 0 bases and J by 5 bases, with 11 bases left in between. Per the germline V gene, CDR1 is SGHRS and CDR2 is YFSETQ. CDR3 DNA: TGCGCCAGCAGCTTGGCAGGGGTAGGGGAGACCCAGTACTTC. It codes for CASSLAGVGETQYF.

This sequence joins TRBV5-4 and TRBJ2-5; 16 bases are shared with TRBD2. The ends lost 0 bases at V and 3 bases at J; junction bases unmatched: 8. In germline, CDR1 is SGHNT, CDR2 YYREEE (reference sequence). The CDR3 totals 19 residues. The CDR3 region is CASSLDPMGLAGGEETQYF. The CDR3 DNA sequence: TGTGCCAGCAGCTTGGACCCGATGGGACTAGCGGGGGGGGAAGAGACCCAGTACTTC.

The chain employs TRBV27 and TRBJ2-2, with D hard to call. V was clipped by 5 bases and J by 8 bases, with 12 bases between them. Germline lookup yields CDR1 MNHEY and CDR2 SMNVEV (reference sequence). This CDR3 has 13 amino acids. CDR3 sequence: CASSPSLAGELFF. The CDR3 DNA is TGTGCCAGCAGTCCCTCCCTCGCGGGGGAGCTGTTTTTT.

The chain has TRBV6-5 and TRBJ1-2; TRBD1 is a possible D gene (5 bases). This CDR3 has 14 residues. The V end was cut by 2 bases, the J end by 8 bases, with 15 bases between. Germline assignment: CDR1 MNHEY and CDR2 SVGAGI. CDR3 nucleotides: TGTGCCAGCAGTTACCGGGAGGGGATTTTCGGCTACACCTTC. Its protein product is CASSYREGIFGYTF.

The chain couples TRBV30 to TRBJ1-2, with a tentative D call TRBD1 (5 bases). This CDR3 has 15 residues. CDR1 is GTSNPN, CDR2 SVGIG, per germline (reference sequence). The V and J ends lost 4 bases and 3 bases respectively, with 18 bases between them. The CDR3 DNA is TGTGCCTGGAACAAACCCCACGGGACTTACTATGGCTACACCTTC. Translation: CAWNKPHGTYYGYTF.

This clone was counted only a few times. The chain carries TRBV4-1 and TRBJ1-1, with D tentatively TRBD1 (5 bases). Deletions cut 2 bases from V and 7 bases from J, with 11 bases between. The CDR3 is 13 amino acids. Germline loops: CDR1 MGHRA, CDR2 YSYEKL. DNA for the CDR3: TGCGCCAGCAGCCAAACAGGACGGATTGAAGCTTTCTTT. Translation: CASSQTGRIEAFF.

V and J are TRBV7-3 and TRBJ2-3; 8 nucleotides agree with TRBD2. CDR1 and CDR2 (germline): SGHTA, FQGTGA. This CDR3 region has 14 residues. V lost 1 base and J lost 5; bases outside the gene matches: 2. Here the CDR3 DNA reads TGTGCCAGCAGCTTAAATGCGGGGGGAGATACGCAGTATTTT. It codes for CASSLNAGGDTQYF. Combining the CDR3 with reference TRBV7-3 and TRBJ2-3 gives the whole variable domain GAGVSQTPSNKVTEKGKYVELRCDPISGHTALYWYRQSLGQGPEFLIYFQGTGAADDSGLPNDRFFAVRPEGSVSTLKIQRTERGDSAVYLCASSLNAGGDTQYFGPGTRLTVL.

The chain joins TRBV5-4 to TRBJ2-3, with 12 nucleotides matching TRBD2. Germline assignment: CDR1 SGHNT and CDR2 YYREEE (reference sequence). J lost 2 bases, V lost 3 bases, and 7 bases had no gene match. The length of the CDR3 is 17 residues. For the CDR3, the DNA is TGTGCCAGCAGCTGGGACCTAGCGGGAGGGTACACAGATACGCAGTATTTT. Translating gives CASSWDLAGGYTDTQYF.

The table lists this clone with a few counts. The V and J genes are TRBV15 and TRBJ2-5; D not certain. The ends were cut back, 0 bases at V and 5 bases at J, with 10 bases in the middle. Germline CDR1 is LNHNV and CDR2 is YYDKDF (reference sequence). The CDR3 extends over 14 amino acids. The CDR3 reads CATSRDLEWETQYF. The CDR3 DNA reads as TGTGCCACCAGCAGAGATCTAGAATGGGAGACCCAGTACTTC. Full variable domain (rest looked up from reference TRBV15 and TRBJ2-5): DAMVIQNPRYQVTQFGKPVTLSCSQTLNHNVMYWYQQKSSQAPKLLFHYYDKDFNNEADTPDNFQSRRPNTSFCFLDIRSPGLGDTAMYLCATSRDLEWETQYFGPGTRLLVL.

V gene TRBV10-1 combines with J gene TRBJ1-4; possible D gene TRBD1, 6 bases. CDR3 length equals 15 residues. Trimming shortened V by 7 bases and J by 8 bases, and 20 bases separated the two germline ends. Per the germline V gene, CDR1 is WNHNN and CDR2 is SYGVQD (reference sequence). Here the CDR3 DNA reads TGCGCCAGCACTCCGGAAGGGGGGGGAGGGGAAAAACTGTTTTTT. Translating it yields CASTPEGGGGEKLFF.

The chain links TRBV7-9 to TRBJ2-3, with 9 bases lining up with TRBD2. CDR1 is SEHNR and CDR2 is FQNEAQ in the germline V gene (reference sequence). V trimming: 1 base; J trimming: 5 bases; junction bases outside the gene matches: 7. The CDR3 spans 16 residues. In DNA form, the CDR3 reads TGTGCCAGCAGCTTAGGGGTAGCGGGAGAGGGAGATACGCAGTATTTT. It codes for CASSLGVAGEGDTQYF.

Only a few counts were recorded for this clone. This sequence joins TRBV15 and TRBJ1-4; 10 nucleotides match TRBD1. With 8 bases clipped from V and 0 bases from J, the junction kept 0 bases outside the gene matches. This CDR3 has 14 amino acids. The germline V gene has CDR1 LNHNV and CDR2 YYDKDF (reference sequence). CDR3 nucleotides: TGTGCCACCGGACAGGGGGCAACTAATGAAAAACTGTTTTTT. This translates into CATGQGATNEKLFF.

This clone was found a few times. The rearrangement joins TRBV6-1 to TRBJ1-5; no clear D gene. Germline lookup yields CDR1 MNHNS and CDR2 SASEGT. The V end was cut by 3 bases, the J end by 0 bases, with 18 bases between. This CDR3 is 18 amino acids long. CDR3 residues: CASSDPPWGGYSNQPQHF. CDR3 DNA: TGTGCCAGCAGTGACCCGCCGTGGGGAGGTTATAGCAATCAGCCCCAGCATTTT.

DNA of the CDR3: TGTGCCAGCTCGGGGGACAGGGCTGCTGAAGCTTTCTTT. Residues: CASSGDRAAEAFF. The gene calls are TRBV18 and TRBJ1-1; 9 bases map to TRBD1. CDR3 length equals 13 residues. V was pared by 6 bases and J by 6 bases, with 5 bases of the junction left unmatched. In germline, CDR1 is KGHSH, CDR2 LQKENI.

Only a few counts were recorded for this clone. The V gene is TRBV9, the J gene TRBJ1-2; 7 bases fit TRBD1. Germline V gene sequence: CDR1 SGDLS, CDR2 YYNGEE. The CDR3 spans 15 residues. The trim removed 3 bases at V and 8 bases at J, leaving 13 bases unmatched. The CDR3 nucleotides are TGTGCCAGCAGCGCAGGAACAGGGGTGGGGAAAGGCTACACCTTC. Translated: CASSAGTGVGKGYTF.

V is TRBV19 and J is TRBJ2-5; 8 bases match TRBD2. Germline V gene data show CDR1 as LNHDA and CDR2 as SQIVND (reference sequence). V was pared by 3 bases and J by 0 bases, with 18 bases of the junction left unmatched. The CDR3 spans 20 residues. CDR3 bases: TGTGCCAGTAGTATCGCCCCGTGGGCTAGCGGGCAGCTGAACCAAGAGACCCAGTACTTC. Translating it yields CASSIAPWASGQLNQETQYF.

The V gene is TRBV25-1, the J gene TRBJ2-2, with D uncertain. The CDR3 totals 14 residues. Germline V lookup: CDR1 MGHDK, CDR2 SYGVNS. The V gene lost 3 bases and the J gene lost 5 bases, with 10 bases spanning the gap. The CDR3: CASSDKHETGELFF. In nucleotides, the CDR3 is TGTGCCAGCAGTGACAAGCATGAGACCGGGGAGCTGTTTTTT.

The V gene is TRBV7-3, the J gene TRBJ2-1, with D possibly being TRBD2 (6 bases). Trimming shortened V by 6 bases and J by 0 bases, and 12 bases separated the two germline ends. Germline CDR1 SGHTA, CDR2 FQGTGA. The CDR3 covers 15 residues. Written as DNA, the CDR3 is TGTGCCAGCAGTACGCGTAGCGGCTCCTACAATGAGCAGTTCTTC. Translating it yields CASSTRSGSYNEQFF.

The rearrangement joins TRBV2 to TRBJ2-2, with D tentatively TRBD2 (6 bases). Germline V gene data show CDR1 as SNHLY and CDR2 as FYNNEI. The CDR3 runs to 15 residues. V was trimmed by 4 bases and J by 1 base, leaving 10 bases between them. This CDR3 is CASSVNGRNTGELFF. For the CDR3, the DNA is TGTGCCAGCAGTGTAAACGGGAGGAACACCGGGGAGCTGTTTTTT.

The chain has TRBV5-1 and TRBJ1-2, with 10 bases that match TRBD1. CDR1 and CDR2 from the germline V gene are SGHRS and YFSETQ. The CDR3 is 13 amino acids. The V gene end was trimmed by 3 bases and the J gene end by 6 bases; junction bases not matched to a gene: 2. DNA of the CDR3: TGCGCCAGCAGCTACGGACAGGGGGATGGCTACACCTTC. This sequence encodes CASSYGQGDGYTF.

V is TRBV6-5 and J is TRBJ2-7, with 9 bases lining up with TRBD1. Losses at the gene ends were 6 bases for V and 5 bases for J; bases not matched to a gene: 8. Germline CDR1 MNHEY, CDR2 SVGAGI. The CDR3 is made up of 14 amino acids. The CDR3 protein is CASRPGQGFNEQYF. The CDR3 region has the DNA TGTGCCAGCAGACCTGGACAGGGGTTCAACGAGCAGTACTTC.

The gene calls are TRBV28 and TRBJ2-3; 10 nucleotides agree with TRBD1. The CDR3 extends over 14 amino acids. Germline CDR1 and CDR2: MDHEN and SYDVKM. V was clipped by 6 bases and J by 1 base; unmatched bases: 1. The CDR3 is CASRGTGGTDTQYF. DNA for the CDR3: TGTGCCAGCAGGGGGACAGGGGGCACAGATACGCAGTATTTT.

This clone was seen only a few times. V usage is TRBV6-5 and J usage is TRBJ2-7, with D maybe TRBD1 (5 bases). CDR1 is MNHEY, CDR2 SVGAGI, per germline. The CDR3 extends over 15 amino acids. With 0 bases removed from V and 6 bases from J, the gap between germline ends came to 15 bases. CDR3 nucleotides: TGTGCCAGCAGTTACTCCCCAAAGCAGGGTCGCGAGCAGTACTTC. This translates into CASSYSPKQGREQYF.

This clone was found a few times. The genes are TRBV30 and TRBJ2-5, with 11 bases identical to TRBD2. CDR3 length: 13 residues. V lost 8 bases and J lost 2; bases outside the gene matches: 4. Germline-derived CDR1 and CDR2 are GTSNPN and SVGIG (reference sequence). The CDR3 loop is CAATSGAQETQYF. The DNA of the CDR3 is TGTGCCGCGACTAGCGGGGCTCAAGAGACCCAGTACTTC.

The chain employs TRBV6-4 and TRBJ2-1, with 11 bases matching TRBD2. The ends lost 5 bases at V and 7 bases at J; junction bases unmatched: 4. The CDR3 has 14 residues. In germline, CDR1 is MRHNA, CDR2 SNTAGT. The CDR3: CASSLAGGNNEQFF. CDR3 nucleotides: TGTGCCAGCAGTCTAGCGGGAGGTAATAATGAGCAGTTCTTC.

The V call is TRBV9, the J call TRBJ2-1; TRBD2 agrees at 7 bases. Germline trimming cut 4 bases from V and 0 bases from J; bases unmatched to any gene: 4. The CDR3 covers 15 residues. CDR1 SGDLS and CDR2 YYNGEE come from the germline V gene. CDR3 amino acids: CASSLSGISYNEQFF. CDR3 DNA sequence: TGTGCCAGCAGCCTCAGCGGGATCTCCTACAATGAGCAGTTCTTC. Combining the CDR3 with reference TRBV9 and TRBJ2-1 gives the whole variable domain DSGVTQTPKHLITATGQRVTLRCSPRSGDLSVYWYQQSLDQGLQFLIQYYNGEERAKGNILERFSAQQFPDLHSELNLSSLELGDSALYFCASSLSGISYNEQFFGPGTRLTVL.

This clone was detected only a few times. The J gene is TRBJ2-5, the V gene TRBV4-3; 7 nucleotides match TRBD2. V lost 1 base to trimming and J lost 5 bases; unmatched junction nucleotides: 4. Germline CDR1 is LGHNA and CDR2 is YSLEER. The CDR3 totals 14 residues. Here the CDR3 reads CASSQAGGGETQYF. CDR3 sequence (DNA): TGCGCCAGCAGCCAAGCGGGAGGAGGGGAGACCCAGTACTTC.

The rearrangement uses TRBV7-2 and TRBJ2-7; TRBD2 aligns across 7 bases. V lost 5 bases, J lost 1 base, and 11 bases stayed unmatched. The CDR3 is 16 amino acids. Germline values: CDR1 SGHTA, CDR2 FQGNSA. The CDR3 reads CASSPRRSGASYEQYF. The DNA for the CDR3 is TGTGCCAGCAGCCCCAGAAGGAGCGGGGCTTCCTACGAGCAGTACTTC. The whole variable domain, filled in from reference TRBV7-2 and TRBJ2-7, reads GAGVSQSPSNKVTEKGKDVELRCDPISGHTALYWYRQSLGQGLEFLIYFQGNSAPDKSGLPSDRFSAERTGGSVSTLTIQRTQQEDSAVYLCASSPRRSGASYEQYFGPGTRLTVT.